The 2 T cell receptor beta chains given below trace back to one sample, sequenced in a study of Tregs in tolerant kidney transplant recipients. Related graft donors supplied nonmyeloablative bone marrow transplants, and mixed chimerism was transient. Method: immunoSEQ multiplex PCR; TCRdb's copy keeps in-frame clones and lacks some. The sample carries tens of thousands of clones, around 87% recorded once. Sequences were derived from CD4+ T cells from blood (PBMCs), sampled 6 months after the transplant. Receptors were obtained from a human patient who received a combined kidney and bone marrow transplant. Some T cells may be transferred from the graft donor.

The rearrangement joins TRBV5-1 to TRBJ1-2; no reliable D call. Germline V lookup: CDR1 SGHRS, CDR2 YFSETQ. V shed 0 bases and J shed 8 bases, with 11 bases lying between them. The CDR3 has 13 residues. CDR3 sequence: CASSLAGDAGYTF. The CDR3 DNA reads as TGCGCCAGCAGCTTGGCCGGGGATGCGGGCTACACCTTC. Full variable domain (missing parts from reference TRBV5-1 and TRBJ1-2): KAGVTQTPRYLIKTRGQQVTLSCSPISGHRSVSWYQQTPGQGLQFLFEYFSETQRNKGNFPGRFSGRQFSNSRSEMNVSTLELGDSALYLCASSLAGDAGYTFGSGTRLTVV.

The table lists this clone with a few counts. This chain joins TRBV7-9 and TRBJ2-7; possibly TRBD1 for D (5 bases). The CDR3 loop spans 12 amino acids. The ends were cut back, 5 bases at V and 5 bases at J, with 10 bases in the middle. Germline CDR1 SEHNR, CDR2 FQNEAQ (reference sequence). This CDR3 is CASSRTRHEQYF. The CDR3 bases are TGTGCCAGCAGCCGGACACGCCACGAGCAGTACTTC.